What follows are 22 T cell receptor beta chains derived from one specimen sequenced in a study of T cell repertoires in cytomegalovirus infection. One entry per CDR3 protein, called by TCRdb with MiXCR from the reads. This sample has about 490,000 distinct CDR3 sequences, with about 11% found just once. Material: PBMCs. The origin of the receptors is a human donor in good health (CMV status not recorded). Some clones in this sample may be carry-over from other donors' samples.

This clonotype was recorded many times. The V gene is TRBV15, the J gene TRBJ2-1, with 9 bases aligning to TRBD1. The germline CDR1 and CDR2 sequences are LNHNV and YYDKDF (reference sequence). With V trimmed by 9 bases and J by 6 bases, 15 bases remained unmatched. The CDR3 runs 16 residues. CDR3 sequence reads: CATPEAGTGKSNEQFF. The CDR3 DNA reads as TGTGCCACTCCAGAGGCCGGGACAGGGAAGAGCAATGAGCAGTTCTTC. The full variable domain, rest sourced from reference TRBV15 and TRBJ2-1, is DAMVIQNPRYQVTQFGKPVTLSCSQTLNHNVMYWYQQKSSQAPKLLFHYYDKDFNNEADTPDNFQSRRPNTSFCFLDIRSPGLGDTAMYLCATPEAGTGKSNEQFFGPGTRLTVL.

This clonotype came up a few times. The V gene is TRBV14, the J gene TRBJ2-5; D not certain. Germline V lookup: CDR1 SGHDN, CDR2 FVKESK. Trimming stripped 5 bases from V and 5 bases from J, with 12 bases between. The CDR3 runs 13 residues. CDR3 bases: TGTGCCAGCAGCGCAAGGGTGGGGGAGACCCAGTACTTC. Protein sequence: CASSARVGETQYF.

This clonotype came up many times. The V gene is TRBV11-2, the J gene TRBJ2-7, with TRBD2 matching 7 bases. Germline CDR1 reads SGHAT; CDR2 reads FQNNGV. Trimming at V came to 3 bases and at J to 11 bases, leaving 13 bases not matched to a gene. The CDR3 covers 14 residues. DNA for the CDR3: TGTGCCAGCAGCTTCGGGGGGACCTACGAAGAGGAGTACTTC. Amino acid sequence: CASSFGGTYEEEYF.

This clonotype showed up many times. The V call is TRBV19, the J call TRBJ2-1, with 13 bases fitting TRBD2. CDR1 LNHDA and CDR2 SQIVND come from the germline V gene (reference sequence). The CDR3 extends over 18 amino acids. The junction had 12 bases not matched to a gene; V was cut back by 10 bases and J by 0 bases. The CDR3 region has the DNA TGTGCCACCAGAACCGGGACTAGCGGGACGAGCTCCTACAATGAGCAGTTCTTC. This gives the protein CATRTGTSGTSSYNEQFF.

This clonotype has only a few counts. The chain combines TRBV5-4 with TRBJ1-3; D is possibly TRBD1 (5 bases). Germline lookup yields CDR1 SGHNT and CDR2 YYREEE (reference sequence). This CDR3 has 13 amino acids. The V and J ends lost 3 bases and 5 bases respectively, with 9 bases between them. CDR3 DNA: TGTGCCAGCAGCTGGGACGCCCGAAACACCATATATTTT. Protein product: CASSWDARNTIYF. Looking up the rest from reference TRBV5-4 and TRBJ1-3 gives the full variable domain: ETGVTQSPTHLIKTRGQQVTLRCSSQSGHNTVSWYQQALGQGPQFIFQYYREEENGRGNFPPRFSGLQFPNYSSELNVNALELDDSALYLCASSWDARNTIYFGEGSWLTVV.

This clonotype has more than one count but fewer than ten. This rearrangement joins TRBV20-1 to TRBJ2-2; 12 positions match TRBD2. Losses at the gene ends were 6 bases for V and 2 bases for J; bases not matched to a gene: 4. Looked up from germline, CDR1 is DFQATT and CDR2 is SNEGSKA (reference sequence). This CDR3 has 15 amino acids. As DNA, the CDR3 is TGCAGTGCCCCTGGACTAGCGGGAAACACCGGGGAGCTGTTTTTT. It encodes CSAPGLAGNTGELFF.

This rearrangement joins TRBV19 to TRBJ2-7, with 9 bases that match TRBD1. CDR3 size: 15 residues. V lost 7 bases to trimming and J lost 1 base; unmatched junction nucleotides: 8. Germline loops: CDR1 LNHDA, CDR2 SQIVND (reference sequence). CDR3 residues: CASTPTGGRSYEQYF. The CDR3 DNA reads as TGTGCCAGTACTCCCACAGGGGGCAGGTCCTACGAGCAGTACTTC.

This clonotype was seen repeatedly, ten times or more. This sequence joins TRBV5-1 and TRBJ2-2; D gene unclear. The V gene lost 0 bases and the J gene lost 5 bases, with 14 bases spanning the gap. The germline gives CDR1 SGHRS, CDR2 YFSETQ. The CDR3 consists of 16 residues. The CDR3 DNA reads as TGCGCCAGCAGCTTGGGGGCTAGTTTGGAGACCGGGGAGCTGTTTTTT. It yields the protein CASSLGASLETGELFF.

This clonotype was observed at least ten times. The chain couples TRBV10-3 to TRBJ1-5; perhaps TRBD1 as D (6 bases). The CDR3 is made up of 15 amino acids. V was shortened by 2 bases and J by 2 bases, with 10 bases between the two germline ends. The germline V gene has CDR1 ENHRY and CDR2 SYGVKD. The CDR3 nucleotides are TGTGCCATCAGTGAGGAAGGGGGGGGCAATCAGCCCCAGCATTTT. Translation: CAISEEGGGNQPQHF.

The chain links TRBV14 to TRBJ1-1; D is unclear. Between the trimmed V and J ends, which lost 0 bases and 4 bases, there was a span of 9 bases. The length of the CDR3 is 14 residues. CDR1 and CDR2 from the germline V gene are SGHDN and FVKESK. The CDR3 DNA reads TGTGCCAGCAGCCAAGAAAACGCGGCCACTGAAGCTTTCTTT. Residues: CASSQENAATEAFF. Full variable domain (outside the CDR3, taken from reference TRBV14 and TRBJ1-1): EAGVTQFPSHSVIEKGQTVTLRCDPISGHDNLYWYRRVMGKEIKFLLHFVKESKQDESGMPNNRFLAERTGGTYSTLKVQPAELEDSGVYFCASSQENAATEAFFGQGTRLTVV.

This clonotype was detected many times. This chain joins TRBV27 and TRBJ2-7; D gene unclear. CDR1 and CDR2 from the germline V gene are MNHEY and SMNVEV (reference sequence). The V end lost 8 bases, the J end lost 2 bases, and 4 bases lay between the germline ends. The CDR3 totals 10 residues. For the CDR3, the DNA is TGTGCCAGCGGCACCTACGAGCAGTACTTC. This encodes CASGTYEQYF.

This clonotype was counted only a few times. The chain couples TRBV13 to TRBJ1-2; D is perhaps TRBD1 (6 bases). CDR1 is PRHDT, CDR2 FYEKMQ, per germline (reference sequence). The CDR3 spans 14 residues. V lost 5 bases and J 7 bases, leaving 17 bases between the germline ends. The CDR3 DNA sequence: TGTGCCAGCAGCCGAGGGGGGGCAATTGGTGGCTACACCTTC. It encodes CASSRGGAIGGYTF.

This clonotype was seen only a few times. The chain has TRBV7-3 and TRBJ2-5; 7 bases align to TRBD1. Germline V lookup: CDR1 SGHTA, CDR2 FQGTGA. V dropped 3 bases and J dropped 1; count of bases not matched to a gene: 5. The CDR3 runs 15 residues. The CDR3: CASSFTGTAQETQYF. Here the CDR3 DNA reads TGTGCCAGCAGCTTCACCGGGACAGCCCAAGAGACCCAGTACTTC.

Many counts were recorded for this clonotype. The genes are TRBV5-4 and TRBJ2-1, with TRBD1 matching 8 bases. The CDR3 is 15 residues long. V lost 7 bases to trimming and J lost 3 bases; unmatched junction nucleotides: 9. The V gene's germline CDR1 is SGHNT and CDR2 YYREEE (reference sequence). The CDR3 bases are TGTGCCAGCGCGAGAGGACAGGGATTCTACAATGAGCAGTTCTTC. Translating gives CASARGQGFYNEQFF. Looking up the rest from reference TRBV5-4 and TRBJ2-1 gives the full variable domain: ETGVTQSPTHLIKTRGQQVTLRCSSQSGHNTVSWYQQALGQGPQFIFQYYREEENGRGNFPPRFSGLQFPNYSSELNVNALELDDSALYLCASARGQGFYNEQFFGPGTRLTVL.

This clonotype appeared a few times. CDR3: CSARPTGRTSNQPQHF. The CDR3 bases are TGCAGTGCTCGCCCCACCGGACGGACTAGCAATCAGCCCCAGCATTTT. The chain employs TRBV20-1 and TRBJ1-5; D gene unclear. The CDR3 spans 16 residues. Trimming removed 5 bases from V and 0 bases from J, with 17 bases in between. The germline CDR1 and CDR2 sequences are DFQATT and SNEGSKA (reference sequence).

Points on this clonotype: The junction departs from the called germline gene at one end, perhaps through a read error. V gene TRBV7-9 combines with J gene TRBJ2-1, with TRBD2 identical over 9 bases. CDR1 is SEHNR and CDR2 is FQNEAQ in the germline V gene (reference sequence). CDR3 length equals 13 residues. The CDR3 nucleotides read TGTGTCAGTAGCGGGAGCCCTTCCAATGAGCGGTTCTTC. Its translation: CVSSGSPSNERFF.

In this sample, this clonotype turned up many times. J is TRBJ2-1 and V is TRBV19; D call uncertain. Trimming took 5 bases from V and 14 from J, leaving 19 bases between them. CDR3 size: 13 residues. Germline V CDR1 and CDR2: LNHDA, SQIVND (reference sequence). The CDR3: CASSPGHGSSEFF. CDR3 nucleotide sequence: TGTGCCAGTAGTCCTGGGCACGGATCCTCGGAGTTCTTC. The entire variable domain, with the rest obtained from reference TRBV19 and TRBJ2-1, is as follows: DGGITQSPKYLFRKEGQNVTLSCEQNLNHDAMYWYRQDPGQGLRLIYYSQIVNDFQKGDIAEGYSVSREKKESFPLTVTSAQKNPTAFYLCASSPGHGSSEFFGPGTRLTVL.

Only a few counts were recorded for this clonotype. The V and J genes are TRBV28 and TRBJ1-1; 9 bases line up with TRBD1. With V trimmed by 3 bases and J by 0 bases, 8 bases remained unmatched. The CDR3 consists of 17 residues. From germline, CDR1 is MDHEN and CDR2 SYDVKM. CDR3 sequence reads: CASSLGTGSSVNTEAFF. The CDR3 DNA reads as TGTGCCAGCAGTTTGGGGACAGGGAGTTCCGTGAACACTGAAGCTTTCTTT.

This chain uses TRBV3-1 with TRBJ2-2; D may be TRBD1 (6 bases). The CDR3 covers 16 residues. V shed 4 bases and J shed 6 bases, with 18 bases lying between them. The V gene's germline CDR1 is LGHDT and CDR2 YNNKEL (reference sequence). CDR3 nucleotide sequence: TGTGCCAGCAGCCCCTCCGGGACACTTACCCCCGGGGAGCTGTTTTTT. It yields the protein CASSPSGTLTPGELFF.

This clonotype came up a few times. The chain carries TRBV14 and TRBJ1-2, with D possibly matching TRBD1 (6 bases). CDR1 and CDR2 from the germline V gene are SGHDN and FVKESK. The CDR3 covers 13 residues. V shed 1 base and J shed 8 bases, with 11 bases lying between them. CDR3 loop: CASSQGEGGGYTF. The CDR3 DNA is TGTGCCAGCAGCCAAGGAGAAGGGGGGGGCTACACCTTC.

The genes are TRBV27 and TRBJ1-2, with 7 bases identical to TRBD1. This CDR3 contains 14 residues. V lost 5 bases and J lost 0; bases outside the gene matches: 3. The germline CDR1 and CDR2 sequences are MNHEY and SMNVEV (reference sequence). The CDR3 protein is CASSITGANYGYTF. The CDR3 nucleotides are TGTGCCAGCAGTATAACAGGGGCTAACTATGGCTACACCTTC.

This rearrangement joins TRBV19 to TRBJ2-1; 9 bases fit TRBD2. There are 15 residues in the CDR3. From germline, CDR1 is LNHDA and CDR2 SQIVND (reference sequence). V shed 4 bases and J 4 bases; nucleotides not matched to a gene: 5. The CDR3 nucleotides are TGTGCCAGTAGTACTCTAGCGGGGCTTTACAATGAGCAGTTCTTC. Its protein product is CASSTLAGLYNEQFF.